This entry features one TCR beta chain sequence. This entry belongs to a study of blood T cell repertoires in COVID-19. Study details: COVID-19 samples collected from the United States, Italy and Spain covered acute and convalescent phases.

The CDR3 spans 13 residues. Germline lookup yields CDR1 SGHNT and CDR2 YYREEE (reference sequence). V was clipped by 6 bases and J by 7 bases; unmatched bases: 8. Authors' analysis steps: The authors estimated nucleated cell counts from reference gene primer amplification. TCRdb's table, derived via immunoSEQ multiplex PCR, lists solely in-frame clones and lacks some. V, J and clone size derive from that table, while D and trimming were established from the DNA sequence. This table has about 79,000 clones, about 87% appearing once. Sequenced material: peripheral blood. J is TRBJ1-1 and V is TRBV5-4; TRBD1 aligns across 8 bases. This sequence was found in a man aged 45-65 years with active COVID-19. The CDR3 sequence: CASTRQGADEAFF. The CDR3 bases are TGTGCCAGCACCCGCCAGGGGGCTGATGAAGCTTTCTTT.